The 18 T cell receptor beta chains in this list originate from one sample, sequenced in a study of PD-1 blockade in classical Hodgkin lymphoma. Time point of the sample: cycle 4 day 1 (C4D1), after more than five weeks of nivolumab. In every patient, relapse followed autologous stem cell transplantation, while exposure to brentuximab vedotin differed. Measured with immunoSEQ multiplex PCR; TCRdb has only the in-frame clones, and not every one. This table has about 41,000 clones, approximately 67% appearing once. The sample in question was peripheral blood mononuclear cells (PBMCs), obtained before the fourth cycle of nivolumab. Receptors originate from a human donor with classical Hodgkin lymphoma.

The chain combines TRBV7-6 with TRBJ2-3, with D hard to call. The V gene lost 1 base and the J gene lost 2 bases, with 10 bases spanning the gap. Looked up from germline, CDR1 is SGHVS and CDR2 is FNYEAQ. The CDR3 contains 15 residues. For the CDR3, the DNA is TGTGCCAGCAGCTTAGAACTTCTCAACACAGATACGCAGTATTTT. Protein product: CASSLELLNTDTQYF.

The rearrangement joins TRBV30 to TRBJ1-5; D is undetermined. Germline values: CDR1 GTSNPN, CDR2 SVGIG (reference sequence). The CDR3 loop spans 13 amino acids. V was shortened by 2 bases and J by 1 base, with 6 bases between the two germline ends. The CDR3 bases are TGTGCCTGGAGTCAAGGCAGCAATCAGCCCCAGCATTTT. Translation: CAWSQGSNQPQHF.

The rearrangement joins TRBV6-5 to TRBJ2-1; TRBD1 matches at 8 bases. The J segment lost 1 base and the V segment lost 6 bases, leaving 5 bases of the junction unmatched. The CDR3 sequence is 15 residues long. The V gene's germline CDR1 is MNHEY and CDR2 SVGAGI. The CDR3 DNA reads TGTGCCAGCAGGTTGACAGGGGAGTCCTACAATGAGCAGTTCTTC. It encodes CASRLTGESYNEQFF.

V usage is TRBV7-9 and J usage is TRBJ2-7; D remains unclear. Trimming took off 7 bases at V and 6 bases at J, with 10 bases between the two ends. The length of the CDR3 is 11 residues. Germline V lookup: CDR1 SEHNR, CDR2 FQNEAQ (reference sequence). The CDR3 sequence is CASTLLGEQYF. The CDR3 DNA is TGTGCCAGCACCTTGCTGGGCGAGCAGTACTTC.

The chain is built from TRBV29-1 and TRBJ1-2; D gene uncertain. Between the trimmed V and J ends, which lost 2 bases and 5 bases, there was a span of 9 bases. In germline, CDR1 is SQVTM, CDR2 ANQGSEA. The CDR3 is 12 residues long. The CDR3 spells CSVEIPAYGYTF. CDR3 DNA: TGCAGCGTTGAAATCCCAGCTTATGGCTACACCTTC.

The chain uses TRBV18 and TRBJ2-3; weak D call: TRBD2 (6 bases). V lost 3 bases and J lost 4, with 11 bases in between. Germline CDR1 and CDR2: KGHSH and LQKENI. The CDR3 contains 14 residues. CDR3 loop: CASSPGGGPDTQYF. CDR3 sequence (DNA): TGTGCCAGCTCACCCGGCGGAGGGCCAGATACGCAGTATTTT. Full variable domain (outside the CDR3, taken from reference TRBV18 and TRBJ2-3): NAGVMQNPRHLVRRRGQEARLRCSPMKGHSHVYWYRQLPEEGLKFMVYLQKENIIDESGMPKERFSAEFPKEGPSILRIQQVVRGDSAAYFCASSPGGGPDTQYFGPGTRLTVL.

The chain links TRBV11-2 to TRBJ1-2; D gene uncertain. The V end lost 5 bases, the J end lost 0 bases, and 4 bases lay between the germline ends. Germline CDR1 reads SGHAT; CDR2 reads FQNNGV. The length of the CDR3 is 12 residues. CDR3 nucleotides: TGTGCCAGCAGCGGTACTAACTATGGCTACACCTTC. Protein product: CASSGTNYGYTF.

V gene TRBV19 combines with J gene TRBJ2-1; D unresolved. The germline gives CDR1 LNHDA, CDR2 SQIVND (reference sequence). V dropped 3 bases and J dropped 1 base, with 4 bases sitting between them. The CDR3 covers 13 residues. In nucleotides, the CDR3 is TGTGCCAGTAGTATTGCATCCTACAATGAGCAGTTCTTC. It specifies CASSIASYNEQFF.

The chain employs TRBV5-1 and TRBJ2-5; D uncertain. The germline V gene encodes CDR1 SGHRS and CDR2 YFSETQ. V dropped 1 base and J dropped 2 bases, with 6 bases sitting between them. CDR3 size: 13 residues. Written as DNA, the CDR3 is TGCGCCAGCAGCTTGACAGAACAAGAGACCCAGTACTTC. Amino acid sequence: CASSLTEQETQYF.

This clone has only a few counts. CDR3 residues: CASSLAPDGTTEAFF. The CDR3 region has the DNA TGTGCCAGCAGCTTGGCCCCGGACGGTACCACTGAAGCTTTCTTT. This chain uses TRBV5-4 with TRBJ1-1; no firm D call. Germline values: CDR1 SGHNT, CDR2 YYREEE (reference sequence). CDR3 size: 15 residues. The germline V and J ends were trimmed by 0 bases and 4 bases, with 13 bases remaining between them.

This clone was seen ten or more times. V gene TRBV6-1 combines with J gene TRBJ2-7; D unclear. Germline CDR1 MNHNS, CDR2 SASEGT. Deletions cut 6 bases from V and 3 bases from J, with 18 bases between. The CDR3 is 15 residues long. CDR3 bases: TGTGCCAGCAGAGACCAGACACTGCGGCACTACGAGCAGTACTTC. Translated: CASRDQTLRHYEQYF.

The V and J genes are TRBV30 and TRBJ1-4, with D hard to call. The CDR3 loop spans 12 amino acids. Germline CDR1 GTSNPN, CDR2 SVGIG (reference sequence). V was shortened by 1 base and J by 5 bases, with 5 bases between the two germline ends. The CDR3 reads CAWSDQNEKLFF. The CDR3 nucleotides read TGTGCCTGGAGTGATCAGAATGAAAAACTGTTTTTT.

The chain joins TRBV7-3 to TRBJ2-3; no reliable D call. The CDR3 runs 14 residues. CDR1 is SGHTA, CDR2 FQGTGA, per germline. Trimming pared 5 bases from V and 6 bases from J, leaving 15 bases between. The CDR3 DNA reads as TGTGCCAGCAGCAACCTTAGGCCACCGGATACGCAGTATTTT. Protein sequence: CASSNLRPPDTQYF. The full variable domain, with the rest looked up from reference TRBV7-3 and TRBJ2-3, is GAGVSQTPSNKVTEKGKYVELRCDPISGHTALYWYRQSLGQGPEFLIYFQGTGAADDSGLPNDRFFAVRPEGSVSTLKIQRTERGDSAVYLCASSNLRPPDTQYFGPGTRLTVL.

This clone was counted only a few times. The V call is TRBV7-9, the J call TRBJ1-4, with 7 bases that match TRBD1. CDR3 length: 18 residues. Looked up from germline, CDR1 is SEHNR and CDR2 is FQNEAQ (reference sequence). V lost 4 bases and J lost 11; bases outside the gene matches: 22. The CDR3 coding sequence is TGTGCCAGCAGCTCCCACAGGGGAGAAACTGGTTTGGTCGGGAAACTGTTTTTT. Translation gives CASSSHRGETGLVGKLFF.

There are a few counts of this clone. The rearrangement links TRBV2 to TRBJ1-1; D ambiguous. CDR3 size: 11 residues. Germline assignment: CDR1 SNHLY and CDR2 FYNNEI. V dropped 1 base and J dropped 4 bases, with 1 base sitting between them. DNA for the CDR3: TGTGCCAGCAGTGAAGGCACTGAAGCTTTCTTT. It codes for CASSEGTEAFF.

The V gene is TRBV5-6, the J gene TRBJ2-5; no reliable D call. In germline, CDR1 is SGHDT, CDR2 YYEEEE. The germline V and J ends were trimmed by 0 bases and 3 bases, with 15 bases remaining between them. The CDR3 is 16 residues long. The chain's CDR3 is CASSLGVVSGKETQYF. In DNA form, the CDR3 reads TGTGCCAGCAGCTTGGGCGTCGTGTCGGGTAAAGAGACCCAGTACTTC.

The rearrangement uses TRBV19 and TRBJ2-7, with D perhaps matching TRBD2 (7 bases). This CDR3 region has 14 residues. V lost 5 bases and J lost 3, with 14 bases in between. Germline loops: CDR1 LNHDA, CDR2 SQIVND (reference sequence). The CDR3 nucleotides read TGTGCCAGTAGTTGGGGGGGGGCCCGCTACGAGCAGTACTTC. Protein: CASSWGGARYEQYF.

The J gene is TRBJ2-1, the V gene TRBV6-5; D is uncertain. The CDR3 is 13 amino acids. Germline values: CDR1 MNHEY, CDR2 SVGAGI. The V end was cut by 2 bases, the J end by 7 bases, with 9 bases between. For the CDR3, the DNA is TGTGCCAGCAGTTACGCGCAAGAAAATGAGCAGTTCTTC. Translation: CASSYAQENEQFF.